This record covers a single T cell receptor (beta chain). The table came from immunoSEQ multiplex PCR; TCRdb's copy has only in-frame clones and leaves some out. The sample lists over 200,000 clones; about 90% were seen once. The data derive from a study of blood T cell repertoires in COVID-19. About the research overall: T cells, B-cell-depleted T cells, or PBMCs provided the cDNA or gDNA that served as material.

Germline CDR1 and CDR2: LNHDA and SQIVND (reference sequence). The CDR3 length is 15 residues. V dropped 5 bases and J dropped 6; count of bases not matched to a gene: 11. The chain combines TRBV19 with TRBJ1-1, with TRBD1 matching 8 bases. What was sequenced was peripheral blood. This TCR derives from a man aged 40-50 years with active or convalescent COVID-19. CDR3 DNA sequence: TGTGCCAGTAGTCCCAGGGGGCTGTATATCGCTGAAGCTTTCTTT. Translated: CASSPRGLYIAEAFF.